The entry below gives a single T cell receptor (beta chain) sequence along with its context. TCRdb keeps only in-frame clones here, not all; method: immunoSEQ multiplex PCR. Among more than 900,000 clones, 75% to 85% were seen once, and the ten largest hold roughly 0.65%. CDR1 and CDR2 from the germline V gene are GTSNPN and SVGIG (reference sequence). The V and J ends lost 1 base and 2 bases, in that order; junction bases with no gene match: 5. The CDR3 length is 16 residues. The source of the sample is a study of shared clonotypes between healthy human individuals. The clonotype originates from a man younger than 35 in good health. Some clones in this sample may be carry-over from other donors' samples. The source material was memory CD4+ T cells from PBMCs. Subset defined: CD45RA-negative fraction. The chain couples TRBV30 to TRBJ1-5; 10 bases match TRBD1. The CDR3, as DNA: TGTGCCTGGAGTGGACAGGGGGCGTTTGGCAATCAGCCCCAGCATTTT. As protein: CAWSGQGAFGNQPQHF.